The source of this T cell receptor beta chain is a study of CD8+CD57+ T cells in acquired aplastic anemia. Study-wide points: Between the patient and control groups, CD8+ Simpson's diversity did not differ significantly.

As concerns this clonotype: As yet, its antigen is unknown.

Patients chosen for sequencing had shown CD8+CD57+ cell expansion by flow cytometry. CDR3 and TCR beta VDJ profiling relied on a genomic DNA template. TCRdb passed the reads through MiXCR, listing each CDR3 protein once. Here the sample spans 150,000 to 200,000 distinct CDR3 sequences, about three fifths being singletons. Trimming took off 0 bases at V and 4 bases at J, with 10 bases between the two ends. CDR3 size: 14 residues. Germline lookup yields CDR1 SGHRS and CDR2 YFSETQ. This chain links TRBV5-1 with TRBJ2-5; D possibly matches TRBD1 or TRBD2 (6 bases each). This receptor was obtained from a human donor with aplastic anemia. The material sequenced was sorted CD4+, CD8+, or CD8+CD57+ T cells (not recorded which) from PBMCs. As DNA, the CDR3 is TGCGCCAGCAGCTTGGGGAGGGGGACAGAGACCCAGTACTTC. It encodes CASSLGRGTETQYF.